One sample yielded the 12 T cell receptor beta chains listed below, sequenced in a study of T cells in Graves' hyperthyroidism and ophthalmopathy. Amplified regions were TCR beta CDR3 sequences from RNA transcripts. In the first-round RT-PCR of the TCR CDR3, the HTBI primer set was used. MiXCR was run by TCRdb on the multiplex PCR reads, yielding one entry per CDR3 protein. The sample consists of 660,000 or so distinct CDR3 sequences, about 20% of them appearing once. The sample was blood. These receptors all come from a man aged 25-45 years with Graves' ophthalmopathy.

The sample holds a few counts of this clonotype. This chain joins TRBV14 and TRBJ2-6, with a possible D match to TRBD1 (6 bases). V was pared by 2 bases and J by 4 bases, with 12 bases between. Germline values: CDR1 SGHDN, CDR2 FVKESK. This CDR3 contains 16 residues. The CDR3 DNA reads TGTGCCAGCAGCCAAAACAGGGTGTCGGGGGCCAACGTCCTGACTTTC. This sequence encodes CASSQNRVSGANVLTF.

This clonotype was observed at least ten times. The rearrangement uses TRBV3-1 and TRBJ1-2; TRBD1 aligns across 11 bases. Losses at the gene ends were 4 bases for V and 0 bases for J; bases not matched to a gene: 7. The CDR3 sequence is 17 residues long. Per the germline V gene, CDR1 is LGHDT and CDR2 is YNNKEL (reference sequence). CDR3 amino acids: CASSPRTGGSSNYGYTF. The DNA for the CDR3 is TGTGCCAGCAGCCCCCGGACAGGGGGCAGCTCTAACTATGGCTACACCTTC.

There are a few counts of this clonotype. The DNA for the CDR3 is TGTGCCAGCAGCGCCAGACGGGAGCGGGGGATCTACGAGCAGTACTTC. Translating it yields CASSARRERGIYEQYF. The chain is built from TRBV3-1 and TRBJ2-7, with 8 bases that match TRBD2. This CDR3 is 16 amino acids long. V shed 5 bases, J shed 3 bases, and the junction held 12 bases outside the gene matches. CDR1 LGHDT and CDR2 YNNKEL come from the germline V gene (reference sequence).

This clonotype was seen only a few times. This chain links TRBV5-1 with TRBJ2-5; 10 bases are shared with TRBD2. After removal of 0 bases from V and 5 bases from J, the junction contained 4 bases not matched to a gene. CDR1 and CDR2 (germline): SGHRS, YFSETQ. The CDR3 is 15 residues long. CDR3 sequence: CASSLALAGKETQYF. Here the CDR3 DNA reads TGCGCCAGCAGCTTGGCACTAGCGGGAAAGGAGACCCAGTACTTC.

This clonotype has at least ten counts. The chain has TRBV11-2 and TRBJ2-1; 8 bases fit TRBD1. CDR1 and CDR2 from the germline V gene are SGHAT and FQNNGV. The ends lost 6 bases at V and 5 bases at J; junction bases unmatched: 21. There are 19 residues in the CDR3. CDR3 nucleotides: TGTGCCAGCAGAGATGGACAGGGCGTTTTGCTGGGTCGCCACAATGAGCAGTTCTTC. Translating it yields CASRDGQGVLLGRHNEQFF.

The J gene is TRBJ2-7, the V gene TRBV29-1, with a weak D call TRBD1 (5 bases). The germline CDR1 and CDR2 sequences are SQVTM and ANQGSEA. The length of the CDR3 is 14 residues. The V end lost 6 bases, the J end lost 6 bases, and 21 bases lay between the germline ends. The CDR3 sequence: CSVTSVQGSSEQYF. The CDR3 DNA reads TGCAGCGTAACCTCCGTCCAGGGTAGCTCCGAGCAGTACTTC.

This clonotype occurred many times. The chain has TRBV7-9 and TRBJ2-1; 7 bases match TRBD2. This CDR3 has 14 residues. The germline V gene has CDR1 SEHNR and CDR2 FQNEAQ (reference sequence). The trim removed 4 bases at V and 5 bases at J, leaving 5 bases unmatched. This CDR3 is CASSSSSGHNEQFF. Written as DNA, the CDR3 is TGTGCCAGCAGCTCATCTAGCGGCCACAATGAGCAGTTCTTC.

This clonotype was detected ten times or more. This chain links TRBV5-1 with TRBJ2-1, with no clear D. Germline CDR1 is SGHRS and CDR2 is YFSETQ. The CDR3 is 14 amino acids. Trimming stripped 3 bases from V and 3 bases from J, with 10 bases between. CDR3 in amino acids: CASSSTGRYNEQFF. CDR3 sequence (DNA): TGCGCCAGCAGCTCGACCGGGCGCTACAATGAGCAGTTCTTC. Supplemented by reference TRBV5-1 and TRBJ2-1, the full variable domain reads KAGVTQTPRYLIKTRGQQVTLSCSPISGHRSVSWYQQTPGQGLQFLFEYFSETQRNKGNFPGRFSGRQFSNSRSEMNVSTLELGDSALYLCASSSTGRYNEQFFGPGTRLTVL.

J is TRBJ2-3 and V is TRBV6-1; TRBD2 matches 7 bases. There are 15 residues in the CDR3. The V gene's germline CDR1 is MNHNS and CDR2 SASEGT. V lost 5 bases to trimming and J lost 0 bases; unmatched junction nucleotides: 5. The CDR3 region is CASSLIAGSTDTQYF. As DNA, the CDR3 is TGTGCCAGCAGTTTGATAGCGGGTAGCACAGATACGCAGTATTTT.

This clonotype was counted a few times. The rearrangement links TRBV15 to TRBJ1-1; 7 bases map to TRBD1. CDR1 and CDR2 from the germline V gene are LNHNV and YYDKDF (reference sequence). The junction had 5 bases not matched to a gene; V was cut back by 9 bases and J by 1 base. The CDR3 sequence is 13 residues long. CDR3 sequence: CATRQGTNTEAFF. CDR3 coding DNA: TGTGCCACGCGACAGGGAACGAACACTGAAGCTTTCTTT.

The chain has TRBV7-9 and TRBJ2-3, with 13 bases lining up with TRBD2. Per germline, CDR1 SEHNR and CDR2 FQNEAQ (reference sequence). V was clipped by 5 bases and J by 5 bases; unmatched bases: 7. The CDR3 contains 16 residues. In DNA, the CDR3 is TGTGCCAGCAGCGCCACTAGCGGGGGGGCCCGAGATACGCAGTATTTT. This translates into CASSATSGGARDTQYF.

This CDR3 is CASSSLQGYEQYF. The CDR3 nucleotides are TGTGCCAGCAGCTCCCTACAGGGCTACGAGCAGTACTTC. This sequence joins TRBV11-2 and TRBJ2-7; a possible D gene is TRBD1 (6 bases). Trimming took off 4 bases at V and 3 bases at J, with 10 bases between the two ends. The CDR3 is 13 residues long. In germline, CDR1 is SGHAT, CDR2 FQNNGV.